Listed below are T cell receptor beta chains from one sample, sequenced in a study of preoperative IRX-2 immunotherapy in early breast cancer. Assay used: immunoSEQ multiplex PCR; TCRdb lists only in-frame clones, some missing. The sample has roughly 29,000 clones, 90% seen once. This sample was gathered from a patient treated with IRX-2 immunotherapy. These receptors originate from a human donor with breast cancer. Both conserved end residues are part of each CDR3. The D gene is left open where the match is weak. Clone size is given for some rows only: seen once, a few or many times, or a class if the clone is expanded.

NA,TRBV2,NA,TRBJ1-2,TGTGCCACAACGCGGGACCGTAACTATGGCTACACCTTC,CATTRDRNYGYTF
NA,TRBV6-5,NA,TRBJ1-2,TGTGCCACCCAAGATAACTATGGCTACACCTTC,CATQDNYGYTF
NA,TRBV12-5,NA,TRBJ2-2,TGTGCTAGTGGCTATACAGGGTCCCACACCGGGGAGCTGTTTTTT,CASGYTGSHTGELFF
TRBD1,TRBV5-1,NA,TRBJ2-2,TGCGCCAGCAGCTCCATCCCCCGGACAGGACCGAACACCGGGGAGCTGTTTTTT,CASSSIPRTGPNTGELFF
NA,TRBV5-1,NA,TRBJ1-2,TGCGCCAGCAGCTTGGACGGGACATCCACCAACTATGGCTACACCTTC,CASSLDGTSTNYGYTF
NA,TRBV29-1,NA,TRBJ2-2,TGCAGCGTTCCCGGGGAGCTGTTTTTT,CSVPGELFF
NA,TRBV7-2,NA,TRBJ1-2,TGTGCCAGCAGTCAGGGGACGGGGGCAGTCACTGGCTACACCTTC,CASSQGTGAVTGYTF
NA,TRBV6-1,NA,TRBJ2-2,TGTGCCAGCAGTGAACAGCGCCCCGGGGAGCTGTTTTTT,CASSEQRPGELFF
TRBD2,TRBV29-1,NA,TRBJ2-1,TGCAGCACCTGGAGCGGGAGCAATGAGCAGTTCTTC,CSTWSGSNEQFF
NA,TRBV5-1,NA,TRBJ2-1,TGCGCCAGCAGCTTGGCCGTGTCTAATGAGCAGTTCTTC,CASSLAVSNEQFF
NA,TRBV18,once,TRBJ2-7,TGTGCCAGCTCACCACCCGCCCACACTCCAAAGAATCTCTACGAGCAGTACTTC,CASSPPAHTPKNLYEQYF
TRBD2,TRBV19,NA,TRBJ2-1,TGTGCCAGTAGGCCTAGCGGGGGGGCCTTCTACAATGAGCAGTTCTTC,CASRPSGGAFYNEQFF
NA,TRBV15,few,TRBJ2-7,TGTGCCACCAGCAGAGATGAGGGGAACTACGAGCAGTACTTC,CATSRDEGNYEQYF
NA,TRBV5-1,NA,TRBJ2-2,TGCGCCAGCAGCAGGGGGGACTACACCGGGGAGCTGTTTTTT,CASSRGDYTGELFF
TRBD1,TRBV7-9,NA,TRBJ2-7,TGTGCCAGCAGCCCAAGTAGGGGGCGCAGCTACGAGCAGTACTTC,CASSPSRGRSYEQYF
NA,TRBV9,NA,TRBJ1-4,TGTGCCAGCAGCGCGGTCGGGCCTAATGAAAAACTGTTTTTT,CASSAVGPNEKLFF
NA,TRBV19,NA,TRBJ1-3,TGTGCCAGTAGTATAGATCAGAGCTCTGGAAACACCATATATTTT,CASSIDQSSGNTIYF
NA,TRBV27,NA,TRBJ2-7,TGTGCCAGCAGTACCCAAGCGTGGGAGCAGTACTTC,CASSTQAWEQYF
NA,TRBV6-5,NA,TRBJ2-7,TGTGCCAGCAGGAATGGGGGTATGAATTACGAGCAGTACTTC,CASRNGGMNYEQYF
TRBD1,TRBV18,NA,TRBJ2-1,TGTGCCAGCTCGCCACAACAGGGGGCCTACAATGAGCAGTTCTTC,CASSPQQGAYNEQFF
NA,TRBV2,NA,TRBJ2-1,TGTGCCAGCGGAACCTTAGGATCCTACAATGAGCAGTTCTTC,CASGTLGSYNEQFF
TRBD1,TRBV11-2,NA,TRBJ2-7,TGTGCCAGCAGCTTTGGGGGACAGGGCTCCTACGAGCAGTACTTC,CASSFGGQGSYEQYF
NA,TRBV5-1,NA,TRBJ1-4,TGCGCCAGCAGCTTGGCGGCCGGATCAACTAATGAAAAACTGTTTTTT,CASSLAAGSTNEKLFF
TRBD1,TRBV19,NA,TRBJ1-1,TGTGCCAGTAGTATAGGAGGGGGCGCGGTCGGAACTGAAGCTTTCTTT,CASSIGGGAVGTEAFF
TRBD1,TRBV28,NA,TRBJ1-1,TGTGCCAGCAGTTTACCGGGACAGGGTATTGAAGCTTTCTTT,CASSLPGQGIEAFF
NA,TRBV2,NA,TRBJ2-7,TGTGCCAGCAGTGAAACCAGGGGTTGGGAGCAGTACTTC,CASSETRGWEQYF
TRBD2,TRBV6-5,NA,TRBJ2-7,TGTGCCAGCAGTTCCCGTAGCGGGAGCCATTCCTACGAGCAGTACTTC,CASSSRSGSHSYEQYF
NA,TRBV6-4,few,TRBJ2-3,TGTGCCAGCAGTGACCTTGACTCGGACGGGCCAGATACGCAGTATTTT,CASSDLDSDGPDTQYF
NA,TRBV7-2,NA,TRBJ1-1,TGTGCCAGCAGCTTCCAGGGGAGGGACACTGAAGCTTTCTTT,CASSFQGRDTEAFF
NA,TRBV20-1,NA,TRBJ2-5,TGCAGTGCTAGACCGGAAGAGACCCAGTACTTC,CSARPEETQYF
NA,TRBV6-1,few,TRBJ1-3,TGTGCCAGCAGTGAACCCGGGGCTACCTCTGGAAACACCATATATTTT,CASSEPGATSGNTIYF
TRBD2,TRBV18,NA,TRBJ2-5,TGTGCCAGCTCCCCGCGTGCTAGCGGGACCCAAGAGACCCAGTACTTC,CASSPRASGTQETQYF
TRBD2,TRBV6-6,NA,TRBJ2-7,TGTGCCAGCAGAGGGACTAGCGGAGACTACGAGCAGTACTTC,CASRGTSGDYEQYF
TRBD2,TRBV2,NA,TRBJ2-5,TGTGCCACCCCGGGTAGCGGGAGTGTCCAAGAGACCCAGTACTTC,CATPGSGSVQETQYF
TRBD2,TRBV11-2,NA,TRBJ2-7,TGTGCCAGCAGCTCCGGGACTAGCGGGGGAAGCTACGAGCAGTACTTC,CASSSGTSGGSYEQYF
NA,TRBV14,few,TRBJ1-1,TGTGCCAGCAGCATACAGGAAAACACTGAAGCTTTCTTT,CASSIQENTEAFF
NA,TRBV5-1,NA,TRBJ1-2,TGCGCCAGCAGCTTGGAAGTAGTTCTCTATGGCTACACCTTC,CASSLEVVLYGYTF
NA,TRBV5-4,NA,TRBJ2-7,TGTGCCAGCAGCTTCGGAAACTACGAGCAGTACTTC,CASSFGNYEQYF
NA,TRBV28,NA,TRBJ1-4,TGTGCCAGCAGTCAGGGGCAGAATGAAAAACTGTTTTTT,CASSQGQNEKLFF
NA,TRBV6-5,NA,TRBJ1-4,TGTGCCAGCAGTTACTCGCAGGGGACGACTAATGAAAAACTGTTTTTT,CASSYSQGTTNEKLFF
NA,TRBV6-1,once,TRBJ1-4,TGTGCCAGCAGTCAGGGTTCGACTAATGAAAAACTGTTTTTT,CASSQGSTNEKLFF
TRBD2,TRBV14,NA,TRBJ2-1,TGTGCCAGCAGCCAGTGGCCGGGACTAGCATTAAACAATGAGCAGTTCTTC,CASSQWPGLALNNEQFF
TRBD1,TRBV4-1,NA,TRBJ2-7,TGCGCCAGCAGCCAAGAAGGGGGGGACAGGGCCTACGAGCAGTACTTC,CASSQEGGDRAYEQYF
TRBD1,TRBV30,NA,TRBJ1-1,TGTGCCTGTCAGTTGGGACAGTCGAACACTGAAGCTTTCTTT,CACQLGQSNTEAFF
NA,TRBV5-1,NA,TRBJ1-5,TGCGCCAGCAGCTTGGCAGGGAACGGCAATCAGCCCCAGCATTTT,CASSLAGNGNQPQHF